The count of the clone carrying this T cell receptor beta chain is one. The data derive from a study of blood T cell repertoires in COVID-19. Sequencing was performed with immunoSEQ multiplex PCR; in TCRdb, only in-frame clones are kept and a portion is missing. Of under 35,000 clones in the sample, about 90% were seen once. The CDR3 is 12 residues long. CDR1 is LNHDA and CDR2 is SQIVND in the germline V gene (reference sequence). V gave up 6 bases and J gave up 4 bases, with 10 bases separating them. This receptor was obtained from a woman aged 45-65 years with active COVID-19. The material sequenced was peripheral blood. The chain links TRBV19 to TRBJ2-7, with D perhaps TRBD2 (6 bases). The CDR3 DNA is TGTGCCAGTAGCGGGGGAGATTACGAGCAGTACTTC. Amino acid sequence: CASSGGDYEQYF.